This TCR beta chain was obtained from a study of blood T cell repertoires in COVID-19. For the study at large: COVID-19 samples collected from the United States, Italy and Spain covered acute and convalescent phases. PBMCs, B-cell-depleted T cells, or T cells provided the cDNA or gDNA that made up the material.

In the authors' workflow: Amplification with reference gene primers provided the estimates of nucleated cell counts. Some clones are missing from TCRdb's copy, which holds only in-frame ones; the method was immunoSEQ multiplex PCR. D and trimming come from the DNA, and the V and J calls and clone size come from that table. The sample shows 250,000 or so clones, nearly 90% of them seen only once. The germline V and J ends were trimmed by 4 bases and 4 bases, with 14 bases remaining between them. This CDR3 contains 14 residues. Germline assignment: CDR1 SGHRS and CDR2 YFSETQ. This clonotype was sampled from a man younger than 30 with active or convalescent COVID-19. The sample consisted of peripheral blood. The chain links TRBV5-1 to TRBJ1-1; a weak D match, TRBD1 (6 bases). For the CDR3, the DNA is TGCGCCAGCAGCGCTTCGGACAGTACCACTGAAGCTTTCTTT. Amino acids: CASSASDSTTEAFF. Together with reference TRBV5-1 and TRBJ1-1, the CDR3 gives the full variable domain: KAGVTQTPRYLIKTRGQQVTLSCSPISGHRSVSWYQQTPGQGLQFLFEYFSETQRNKGNFPGRFSGRQFSNSRSEMNVSTLELGDSALYLCASSASDSTTEAFFGQGTRLTVV.